This entry lists 20 T cell receptor beta chains sequenced from one sample in a study of cytomegalovirus exposure and HLA in healthy donors. The primer mix had 60 Vbeta and 13 Jbeta primers. Data came from immunoSEQ multiplex PCR; TCRdb stores just in-frame clones and leaves some out. The table for this sample gives 110,000 to 150,000 clones. The sequenced sample was PBMCs. Receptor source: a man aged 40-55 years in good health and CMV-seronegative.

The chain couples TRBV19 to TRBJ2-4, with a possible D match to TRBD2 (7 bases). The CDR3 is made up of 16 amino acids. The germline V gene encodes CDR1 LNHDA and CDR2 SQIVND (reference sequence). V gave up 3 bases and J gave up 0 bases, with 12 bases separating them. The CDR3 sequence is CASSMGGQLAKNIQYF. CDR3 nucleotides: TGTGCCAGTAGTATGGGGGGGCAGTTAGCCAAAAACATTCAGTACTTC.

This chain uses TRBV7-2 with TRBJ2-3; 12 bases agree with TRBD1. V shed 3 bases, J shed 6 bases, and the junction held 7 bases outside the gene matches. The CDR3 is 16 amino acids. Germline V lookup: CDR1 SGHTA, CDR2 FQGNSA. The CDR3 loop reads CASSFFLGQGADTQYF. CDR3 nucleotides: TGTGCCAGCAGCTTTTTTTTGGGACAGGGGGCGGATACGCAGTATTTT.

Here the CDR3 DNA reads TGTGCCATCAGTGACAGGGATGGCTATGGCTACACCTTC. This sequence encodes CAISDRDGYGYTF. This chain uses TRBV10-3 with TRBJ1-2; D may be TRBD1 (5 bases). The CDR3 runs to 13 residues. Trimming pared 3 bases from V and 4 bases from J, leaving 9 bases between. Per the germline V gene, CDR1 is ENHRY and CDR2 is SYGVKD.

This chain connects TRBV7-2 to TRBJ2-7; TRBD1 might be the D (6 bases). Germline V gene lookup returns CDR1 SGHTA and CDR2 FQGNSA. Trimming left V 5 bases short and J 4 bases short, with 18 bases between. The CDR3 is made up of 15 amino acids. This chain's CDR3 is CASSLQGGSFYEQYF. The CDR3 DNA reads TGTGCCAGCAGCCTACAGGGTGGGTCCTTTTACGAGCAGTACTTC.

This sequence joins TRBV9 and TRBJ1-1; 7 bases are shared with TRBD1. From germline, CDR1 is SGDLS and CDR2 YYNGEE. The CDR3 totals 14 residues. Unmatched junction bases numbered 4, after V lost 3 bases and J lost 2 bases. CDR3 DNA: TGTGCCAGCAGCGCCGGGACAGTTAACACTGAAGCTTTCTTT. Its protein product is CASSAGTVNTEAFF.

J is TRBJ2-3 and V is TRBV19, with TRBD2 as a possible D gene (6 bases). In germline, CDR1 is LNHDA, CDR2 SQIVND (reference sequence). Deletions cut 6 bases from V and 6 bases from J, with 19 bases between. The CDR3 is 15 amino acids. CDR3 amino acids: CASSSFGGLVDTQYF. The DNA of the CDR3 is TGTGCCAGTAGCTCTTTTGGAGGGTTAGTGGATACGCAGTATTTT.

The V call is TRBV29-1, the J call TRBJ1-4; 9 bases are shared with TRBD1. The CDR3 is 13 amino acids. V dropped 4 bases and J dropped 7; count of bases not matched to a gene: 4. The V gene's germline CDR1 is SQVTM and CDR2 ANQGSEA. The CDR3 loop is CSVGQGVGEKLFF. CDR3 sequence (DNA): TGCAGCGTTGGACAGGGGGTCGGTGAAAAACTGTTTTTT.

The CDR3: CASSSGETGGSPLHF. The CDR3 coding sequence is TGTGCCAGCAGCTCAGGGGAGACCGGCGGCTCACCCCTCCACTTT. The gene calls are TRBV7-9 and TRBJ1-6; maybe TRBD1 (6 bases). The CDR3 consists of 15 residues. V gave up 4 bases and J gave up 10 bases, with 17 bases separating them. Germline V gene data show CDR1 as SEHNR and CDR2 as FQNEAQ (reference sequence).

The V and J genes are TRBV7-2 and TRBJ2-7; 8 nucleotides match TRBD1. The CDR3 runs to 12 residues. V shed 5 bases, J shed 7 bases, and the junction held 4 bases outside the gene matches. Germline CDR1 SGHTA, CDR2 FQGNSA. In DNA form, the CDR3 reads TGTGCCAGCAGCCGGACAGGGTTGGAGCAGTACTTC. This sequence encodes CASSRTGLEQYF.

J is TRBJ1-2 and V is TRBV5-5, with D possibly TRBD1 on 5 matching bases. Trimming removed 1 base at V and 5 bases at J, with 6 bases between. Germline lookup yields CDR1 SGHKS and CDR2 YYEKEE (reference sequence). This CDR3 has 12 residues. CDR3 nucleotide sequence: TGTGCCAGCAGCTTGTCAGGGTATGGCTACACCTTC. The encoded protein is CASSLSGYGYTF.

The chain couples TRBV7-6 to TRBJ2-5; 9 bases fit TRBD2. V was clipped by 4 bases and J by 5 bases; unmatched bases: 8. The CDR3 contains 15 residues. Looked up from germline, CDR1 is SGHVS and CDR2 is FNYEAQ. The CDR3 sequence is CASSSFSGGGETQYF. The CDR3 DNA reads as TGTGCCAGCAGCTCCTTTAGCGGGGGTGGGGAGACCCAGTACTTC.

V usage is TRBV11-3 and J usage is TRBJ2-3, with 8 bases that match TRBD1. Germline V gene data show CDR1 as SGHNT and CDR2 as YENEEA. This CDR3 is 12 amino acids long. V shed 4 bases and J 6 bases; nucleotides not matched to a gene: 0. The CDR3 is CASSWTGDTQYF. The CDR3, as DNA: TGTGCCAGCAGCTGGACAGGGGATACGCAGTATTTT.

CDR3 sequence reads: CASSQRGVPYEQYF. CDR3 nucleotide sequence: TGTGCCAGCAGCCAACGGGGGGTTCCCTACGAGCAGTACTTC. The rearrangement links TRBV5-4 to TRBJ2-7, with 7 bases matching TRBD2. Germline V gene lookup returns CDR1 SGHNT and CDR2 YYREEE (reference sequence). V lost 4 bases to trimming and J lost 2 bases; unmatched junction nucleotides: 6. The CDR3 runs 14 residues.

The CDR3 bases are TGTGCCAGCAGCCGGGGGGGGGCGAACTACGAGCAGTACTTC. As protein: CASSRGGANYEQYF. The genes are TRBV6-1 and TRBJ2-7; 8 bases align to TRBD2. This CDR3 has 14 amino acids. Germline CDR1 MNHNS, CDR2 SASEGT. The junction had 7 bases not matched to a gene; V was cut back by 6 bases and J by 3 bases.

This CDR3 is CASSLGFRVGTGELFF. CDR3 nucleotide sequence: TGTGCCAGCAGCTTAGGTTTCAGGGTTGGTACCGGGGAGCTGTTTTTT. This rearrangement joins TRBV7-2 to TRBJ2-2, with D tentatively TRBD1 (5 bases). The CDR3 sequence is 16 residues long. Germline V gene sequence: CDR1 SGHTA, CDR2 FQGNSA. The V end was cut by 1 base, the J end by 5 bases, with 14 bases between.

The chain joins TRBV5-8 to TRBJ2-5; unclear D gene. The CDR3 runs to 13 residues. V lost 0 bases and J lost 4, with 7 bases in between. Germline values: CDR1 SGHTS, CDR2 YDEGEE. CDR3 DNA: TGTGCCAGCAGCTTGGACATACGAGAGACCCAGTACTTC. Its protein is CASSLDIRETQYF. The whole variable domain, remainder taken from reference TRBV5-8 and TRBJ2-5, is EAGVTQSPTHLIKTRGQQATLRCSPISGHTSVYWYQQALGLGLQFLLWYDEGEERNRGNFPPRFSGRQFPNYSSELNVNALELEDSALYLCASSLDIRETQYFGPGTRLLVL.

The chain is built from TRBV5-1 and TRBJ1-3; 9 nucleotides match TRBD1. CDR1 SGHRS and CDR2 YFSETQ come from the germline V gene. The CDR3 spans 16 residues. V gave up 4 bases and J gave up 4 bases; unmatched junction bases: 9. In nucleotides, the CDR3 is TGCGCCAGCAGCCTGCAGCCGGACAGGGGCGGAAACACCATATATTTT. The encoded protein is CASSLQPDRGGNTIYF.

The CDR3 protein is CASGTGVEPLHF. The CDR3 nucleotides are TGTGCCAGCGGGACAGGGGTTGAACCCCTCCACTTT. The J gene is TRBJ1-6, the V gene TRBV9; 10 bases agree with TRBD1. This CDR3 spans 12 amino acids. Germline V gives CDR1 SGDLS, CDR2 YYNGEE. V lost 7 bases and J lost 12; bases outside the gene matches: 4.

The chain uses TRBV5-5 and TRBJ1-1, with 9 nucleotides matching TRBD1. CDR3 length equals 14 residues. V lost 3 bases and J lost 4; bases outside the gene matches: 4. Germline loops: CDR1 SGHKS, CDR2 YYEKEE (reference sequence). In DNA, the CDR3 is TGTGCCAGCAGCTGGGGACAGGGCCCCACTGAAGCTTTCTTT. It translates to CASSWGQGPTEAFF.

The V call is TRBV19, the J call TRBJ2-7, with 8 positions matching TRBD1. Germline V gene data show CDR1 as LNHDA and CDR2 as SQIVND (reference sequence). The CDR3 contains 13 residues. With 10 bases clipped from V and 3 bases from J, the junction kept 8 bases outside the gene matches. Here the CDR3 DNA reads TGTGCCACCCAGGGGGCCGGGGTCTACGAGCAGTACTTC. Translated: CATQGAGVYEQYF.